One and the same sample provided the 14 T cell receptor beta chains below, sequenced in a study of cytomegalovirus exposure and HLA in healthy donors. PCR primers comprised 60 Vbeta and 13 Jbeta primers. Generated by immunoSEQ multiplex PCR, the TCRdb table keeps only in-frame clones and is missing some. The profile shows over 150,000 clones, 80% of them singletons. The source material was PBMCs. These receptors were obtained from a woman in her forties or fifties in good health and CMV-seronegative.

In its sample, this clone was seen a few times. The J gene is TRBJ1-1, the V gene TRBV7-8; tentative D call: TRBD1 (5 bases). This CDR3 contains 14 residues. Germline CDR1 reads SGHVS; CDR2 reads FQNEAQ. Trimming cost V 10 bases and J 3 bases, with 18 bases left between them. The CDR3 reads CATRAGGGYTEAFF. In nucleotides, the CDR3 is TGTGCCACCCGAGCGGGGGGAGGGTACACTGAAGCTTTCTTT.

The rearrangement uses TRBV19 and TRBJ1-5; TRBD1 agrees at 7 bases. The CDR3 has 19 amino acids. V shed 1 base and J 1 base; nucleotides not matched to a gene: 13. The germline V gene has CDR1 LNHDA and CDR2 SQIVND (reference sequence). The CDR3 is CASSIARRGPETSNQPQHF. CDR3 nucleotide sequence: TGTGCCAGTAGTATAGCGAGGAGGGGGCCGGAAACAAGCAATCAGCCCCAGCATTTT.

The chain carries TRBV15 and TRBJ2-2, with TRBD2 matching 7 bases. This CDR3 is 17 amino acids long. CDR1 LNHNV and CDR2 YYDKDF come from the germline V gene (reference sequence). Trimming cost V 0 bases and J 6 bases; bases outside gene matches: 10. The CDR3 reads CATSRDRWGGEAGELFF. CDR3 sequence (DNA): TGTGCCACCAGCAGAGATCGTTGGGGAGGGGAAGCCGGGGAGCTGTTTTTT.

The chain recombines TRBV14 with TRBJ2-5; 7 bases line up with TRBD2. CDR3 size: 15 residues. Germline V CDR1 and CDR2: SGHDN, FVKESK. The junction had 10 bases not matched to a gene; V was cut back by 7 bases and J by 2 bases. This chain's CDR3 is CASNPSGFFQETQYF. CDR3 nucleotide sequence: TGTGCCAGCAACCCTAGCGGATTCTTTCAAGAGACCCAGTACTTC.

V is TRBV7-8 and J is TRBJ2-5; no definite D call. Deletions cut 1 base from V and 3 bases from J, with 3 bases between. Looked up from germline, CDR1 is SGHVS and CDR2 is FQNEAQ. There are 12 residues in the CDR3. The CDR3 reads CASSLVEETQYF. The CDR3 DNA is TGTGCCAGCAGCTTAGTAGAAGAGACCCAGTACTTC.

The chain is built from TRBV6-4 and TRBJ2-3; D is undetermined. The length of the CDR3 is 14 residues. V gave up 2 bases and J gave up 1 base, with 7 bases separating them. Looked up from germline, CDR1 is MRHNA and CDR2 is SNTAGT. The CDR3 here is CASSDRIGTDTQYF. CDR3 sequence (DNA): TGTGCCAGCAGTGACAGAATAGGCACAGATACGCAGTATTTT.

The chain recombines TRBV6-1 with TRBJ1-4, with D possibly TRBD1 on 5 matching bases. Trimming removed 6 bases from V and 7 bases from J, with 15 bases in between. Per the germline V gene, CDR1 is MNHNS and CDR2 is SASEGT. The CDR3 covers 14 residues. The CDR3 bases are TGTGCCAGCAGGCTAGACAGCCAGGTTGAAAAACTGTTTTTT. Translation gives CASRLDSQVEKLFF.

The rearrangement links TRBV19 to TRBJ1-2, with D possibly being TRBD1 (5 bases). The germline gives CDR1 LNHDA, CDR2 SQIVND (reference sequence). CDR3 length: 14 residues. The ends were cut back, 10 bases at V and 0 bases at J, with 15 bases in the middle. The CDR3 loop reads CATGGVPTNYGYTF. CDR3 DNA: TGTGCCACCGGAGGGGTTCCGACTAACTATGGCTACACCTTC.

A single count supports this clone. The V call is TRBV18, the J call TRBJ2-5, with 7 positions matching TRBD1. The CDR3 is 16 residues long. From germline, CDR1 is KGHSH and CDR2 LQKENI. Trimming at V came to 0 bases and at J to 5 bases, leaving 9 bases not matched to a gene. CDR3 in DNA: TGTGCCAGCTCACCACCCGTACAGGGGTCAGGGGAGACCCAGTACTTC. Amino acids: CASSPPVQGSGETQYF.

This clone was seen once. V and J are TRBV18 and TRBJ1-5; 7 nucleotides line up with TRBD1. The V segment lost 4 bases and the J segment 3 bases; nucleotides outside the gene matches: 6. The germline gives CDR1 KGHSH, CDR2 LQKENI. This CDR3 is built from 15 residues. CDR3 in amino acids: CASSLEGGLNQPQHF. CDR3 sequence (DNA): TGTGCCAGCTCACTAGAAGGGGGCCTCAATCAGCCCCAGCATTTT. The full variable domain, completed using reference TRBV18 and TRBJ1-5, is NAGVMQNPRHLVRRRGQEARLRCSPMKGHSHVYWYRQLPEEGLKFMVYLQKENIIDESGMPKERFSAEFPKEGPSILRIQQVVRGDSAAYFCASSLEGGLNQPQHFGDGTRLSIL.

The V and J genes are TRBV10-3 and TRBJ2-7; 7 bases line up with TRBD2. The germline V gene has CDR1 ENHRY and CDR2 SYGVKD. Trimming removed 7 bases from V and 2 bases from J; junction bases left unmatched: 14. CDR3 length equals 16 residues. This CDR3 is CAIMATGAGATYEQYF. DNA for the CDR3: TGTGCCATCATGGCCACGGGTGCGGGAGCAACCTACGAGCAGTACTTC.

The chain carries TRBV19 and TRBJ2-5, with 8 bases aligning to TRBD1. Judging by the DNA end, TRBJ2-7 fits better; the J call may be wrong. Germline CDR1 and CDR2: LNHDA and SQIVND (reference sequence). The length of the CDR3 is 15 residues. DNA of the CDR3: TGTGCCAGTAGTACGTTAGAGGGACAGGCCTACGAGCAGTACTTC. This sequence encodes CASSTLEGQAYEQYF.

V gene TRBV5-1 combines with J gene TRBJ2-2; 7 bases are a match to TRBD1. The CDR3 contains 14 residues. V was pared by 3 bases and J by 7 bases, with 6 bases of the junction left unmatched. Germline-derived CDR1 and CDR2 are SGHRS and YFSETQ. DNA for the CDR3: TGCGCCAGCAGCTCAATACAGGGGAACGGGGAGCTGTTTTTT. Translation gives CASSSIQGNGELFF. Looking up the rest from reference TRBV5-1 and TRBJ2-2 gives the full variable domain: KAGVTQTPRYLIKTRGQQVTLSCSPISGHRSVSWYQQTPGQGLQFLFEYFSETQRNKGNFPGRFSGRQFSNSRSEMNVSTLELGDSALYLCASSSIQGNGELFFGEGSRLTVL.

The V gene is TRBV7-9, the J gene TRBJ2-7, with 8 bases fitting TRBD1. This CDR3 is built from 15 residues. Germline CDR1 reads SEHNR; CDR2 reads FQNEAQ (reference sequence). Unmatched junction bases numbered 8, after V lost 2 bases and J lost 5 bases. The CDR3 protein is CASSLTTGGFHEQYF. CDR3 nucleotide sequence: TGTGCCAGCAGCTTAACAACAGGGGGATTTCACGAGCAGTACTTC. Variable domain in full (rest from reference TRBV7-9 and TRBJ2-7): DTGVSQNPRHKITKRGQNVTFRCDPISEHNRLYWYRQTLGQGPEFLTYFQNEAQLEKSRLLSDRFSAERPKGSFSTLEIQRTEQGDSAMYLCASSLTTGGFHEQYFGPGTRLTVT.